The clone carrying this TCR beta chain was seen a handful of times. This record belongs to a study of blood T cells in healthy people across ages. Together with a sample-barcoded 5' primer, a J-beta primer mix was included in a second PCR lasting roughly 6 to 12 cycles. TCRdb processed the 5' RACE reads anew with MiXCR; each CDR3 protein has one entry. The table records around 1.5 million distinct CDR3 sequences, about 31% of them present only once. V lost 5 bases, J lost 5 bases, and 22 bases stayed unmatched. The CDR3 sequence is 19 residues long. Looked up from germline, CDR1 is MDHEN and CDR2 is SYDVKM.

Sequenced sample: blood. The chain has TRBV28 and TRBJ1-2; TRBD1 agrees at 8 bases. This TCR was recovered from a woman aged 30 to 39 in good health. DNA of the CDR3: TGTGCCAGCAGTCTCGAATCTGGACAGGGCGGGCCCTACCTGTATGGCTACACCTTC. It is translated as CASSLESGQGGPYLYGYTF.